This T cell receptor (beta chain) was recorded in a study of blood T cell repertoires in COVID-19. Study as a whole: Samples taken during acute and convalescent COVID-19 were collected in the United States, Italy and Spain. T cells, B-cell-depleted T cells, or PBMCs provided the cDNA or gDNA that served as material.

Trimming took 4 bases from V and 5 from J; bases not matched to a gene: 6. The V gene's germline CDR1 is SGHRS and CDR2 YFSETQ. This CDR3 has 14 amino acids. Original handling: The authors estimated nucleated cell counts from reference gene primer amplification. Sequencing was performed with immunoSEQ multiplex PCR; in TCRdb, only in-frame clones are kept and a portion is missing. The D gene and trimming were derived from the DNA, and the V and J assignments and clone size from that table. The data show over 400,000 clones, 70% to 90% seen once. The receptor comes from a human donor in a cohort sampled during active COVID-19. The genes are TRBV5-1 and TRBJ2-5, with 9 bases that match TRBD1. The specimen was peripheral blood. The CDR3 loop reads CASSLRTGVETQYF. The CDR3 nucleotides are TGCGCCAGCAGCCTGCGGACAGGGGTGGAGACCCAGTACTTC.